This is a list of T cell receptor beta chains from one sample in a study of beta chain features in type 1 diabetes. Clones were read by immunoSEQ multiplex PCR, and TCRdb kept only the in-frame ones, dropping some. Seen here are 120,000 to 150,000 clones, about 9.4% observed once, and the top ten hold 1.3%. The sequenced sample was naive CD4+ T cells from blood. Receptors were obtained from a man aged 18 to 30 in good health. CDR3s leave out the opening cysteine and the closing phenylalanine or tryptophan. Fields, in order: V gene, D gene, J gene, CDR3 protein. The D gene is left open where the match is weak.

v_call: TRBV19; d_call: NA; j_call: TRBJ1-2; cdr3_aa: ASSIRDIGIYGYT
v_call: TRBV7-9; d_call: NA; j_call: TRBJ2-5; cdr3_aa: ASSFQGEKETQY
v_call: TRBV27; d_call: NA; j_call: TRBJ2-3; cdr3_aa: ASSHTDTQY
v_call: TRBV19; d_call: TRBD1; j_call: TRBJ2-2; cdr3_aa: ASSIGRDRGAGELF
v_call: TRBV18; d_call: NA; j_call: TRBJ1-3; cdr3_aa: ASSPLNSRSGNTIY
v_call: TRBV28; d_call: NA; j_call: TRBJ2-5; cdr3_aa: ASSLAGSRETQY
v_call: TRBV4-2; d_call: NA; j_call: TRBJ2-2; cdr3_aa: ASSQETHPNTGELF
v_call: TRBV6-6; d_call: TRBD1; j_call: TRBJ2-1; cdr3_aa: ASARGTGGFNEQF
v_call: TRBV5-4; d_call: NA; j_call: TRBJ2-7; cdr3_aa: ASSRDTSYEQY
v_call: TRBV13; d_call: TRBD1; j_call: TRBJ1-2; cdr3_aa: ASSSDRGQIYGYT